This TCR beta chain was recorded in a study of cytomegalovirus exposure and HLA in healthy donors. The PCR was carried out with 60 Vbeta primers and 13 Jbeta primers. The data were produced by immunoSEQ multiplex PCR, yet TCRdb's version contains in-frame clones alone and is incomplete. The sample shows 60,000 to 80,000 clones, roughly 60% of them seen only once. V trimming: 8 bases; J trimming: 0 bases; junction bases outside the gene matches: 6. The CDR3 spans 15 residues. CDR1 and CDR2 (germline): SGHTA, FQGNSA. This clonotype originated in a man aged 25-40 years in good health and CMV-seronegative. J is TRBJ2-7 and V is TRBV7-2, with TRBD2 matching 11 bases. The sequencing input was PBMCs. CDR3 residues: CASGASGGSSYEQYF. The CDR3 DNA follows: TGTGCCAGCGGGGCTAGCGGGGGGAGCTCCTACGAGCAGTACTTC.